Below, 5 T cell receptor beta chains from the same sample are listed, as sequenced in a study of Graves' ophthalmopathy and Graves' hyperthyroidism. Amplification of the TCR beta CDR3 regions used RNA transcripts (as template). HTBI-primed first-round RT-PCR preceded second-round multiplex PCR. TCRdb itself ran the multiplex PCR reads through MiXCR, one entry per CDR3 protein. Of about 370,000 distinct CDR3 sequences in the sample, about 18% were seen once. The sample consisted of peripheral blood. The receptor source for this set is an adult woman with stable Graves' hyperthyroidism.

V and J are TRBV9 and TRBJ2-2; no firm D call. Germline V lookup: CDR1 SGDLS, CDR2 YYNGEE. The CDR3 extends over 15 amino acids. Trimming pared 2 bases from V and 7 bases from J, leaving 15 bases between. CDR3 amino acids: CASSVSTSHGGELFF. The CDR3 DNA follows: TGTGCCAGCAGCGTTTCAACCAGCCATGGCGGGGAGCTGTTTTTT.

Worth noting for this clonotype: At one of its ends the junction is not consistent with the germline gene, which may arise from a read error. The genes are TRBV7-3 and TRBJ2-4; no definite D call. Germline V gene lookup returns CDR1 SGHTA and CDR2 FQGTGA. CDR3 length equals 17 residues. In nucleotides, the CDR3 is TGTGCCAGCAGCCGCCAACCCGATTCTACCTTCGCCAGCGAGAAGTTCTTC. Residues: CASSRQPDSTFASEKFF.

The genes are TRBV18 and TRBJ1-1; no reliable D call. The germline V and J ends were trimmed by 1 base and 0 bases, with 9 bases remaining between them. Germline assignment: CDR1 KGHSH and CDR2 LQKENI. The CDR3 totals 15 residues. The CDR3 DNA reads as TGTGCCAGCTCACCACTTAAAGGGATGAACACTGAAGCTTTCTTT. Translation gives CASSPLKGMNTEAFF.

Ten or more counts support this clonotype. The chain employs TRBV10-1 and TRBJ2-5, with a possible D match to TRBD1 (6 bases). Trimming took 10 bases from V and 2 from J, leaving 14 bases between them. This CDR3 spans 13 amino acids. CDR1 is WNHNN and CDR2 is SYGVQD in the germline V gene (reference sequence). CDR3 region: CATEPTGQETQYF. The CDR3 region has the DNA TGCGCCACCGAGCCGACAGGACAAGAGACCCAGTACTTC.

This clonotype was seen more than once but under ten times. The junction shows a germline mismatch at one end, possibly a read error. The chain carries TRBV25-1 and TRBJ2-7, with 9 bases fitting TRBD2. The CDR3 contains 19 residues. Germline V gives CDR1 MGHDK, CDR2 SYGVNS. In nucleotides, the CDR3 is TGTTCCAGCAGTGATTCAGGAACGCTTAGCGGGAGTATTACCTACGAGCAGTACTTC. Its translation: CSSSDSGTLSGSITYEQYF.